The sequence of this T cell receptor (beta chain) was determined in a study of blood T cell repertoires in COVID-19. The V end lost 4 bases, the J end lost 7 bases, and 17 bases lay between the germline ends. In germline, CDR1 is SGHRS, CDR2 YFSETQ. The CDR3 is 14 amino acids. The method was immunoSEQ multiplex PCR; TCRdb's version includes in-frame clones alone and lacks a portion of them. The data hold some 320,000 clones, with roughly 85% observed a single time. This TCR was sampled from a human donor in a cohort sampled during active COVID-19. Sequencing was performed on peripheral blood. The chain is built from TRBV5-1 and TRBJ1-1; D unclear. The CDR3 sequence: CASSAPDIYGEAFF. The CDR3 nucleotides read TGCGCCAGCAGCGCACCCGATATTTACGGTGAAGCTTTCTTT.